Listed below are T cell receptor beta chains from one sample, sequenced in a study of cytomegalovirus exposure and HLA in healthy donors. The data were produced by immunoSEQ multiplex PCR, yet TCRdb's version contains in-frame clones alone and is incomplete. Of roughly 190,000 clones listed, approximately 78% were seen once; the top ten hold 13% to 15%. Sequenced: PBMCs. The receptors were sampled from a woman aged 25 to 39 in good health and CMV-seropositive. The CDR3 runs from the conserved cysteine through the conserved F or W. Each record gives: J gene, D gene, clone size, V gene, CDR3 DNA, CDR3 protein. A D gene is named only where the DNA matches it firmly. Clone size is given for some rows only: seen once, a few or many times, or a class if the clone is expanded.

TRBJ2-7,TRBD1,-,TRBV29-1,TGCAGCGTGACAGGGGTTAACGCCTACGAGCAGTACTTC,CSVTGVNAYEQYF
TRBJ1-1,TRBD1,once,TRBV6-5,TGTGCCAGCAGACCAGACAGGGTCCAGCGTGCTTTCTTT,CASRPDRVQRAFF
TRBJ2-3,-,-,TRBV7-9,TGTTCCAGCAGCTTAAGTACTAGCAGGGTAGATACGCAGTATTTT,CSSSLSTSRVDTQYF
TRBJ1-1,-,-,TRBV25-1,TGTGCCAGCAGTGAATCGGGAAGGAGTACTGAAGCTTTCTTT,CASSESGRSTEAFF
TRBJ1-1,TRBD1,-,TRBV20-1,TGCAGGGGTACAGGGGCCACTGAAGCTTTCTTT,CRGTGATEAFF
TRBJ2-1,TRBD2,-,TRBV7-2,TGTGCCAGCAGCCTTTTAGCGGGTGGGCGCAATGAGCAGTTCTTC,CASSLLAGGRNEQFF
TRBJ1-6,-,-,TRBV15,TGTGCCACCAGCAGAGTCCGGGGAGCTATAAGTTCACCCCTCCACTTT,CATSRVRGAISSPLHF
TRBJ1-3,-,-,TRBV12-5,TGTGCTAGTGGTTTGGAAGTGGGCAATGGAAACACCATATATTTT,CASGLEVGNGNTIYF
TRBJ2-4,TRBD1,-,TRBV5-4,TGTGCCAGCAGCTACAGGGGTCCGGGGAACATTCAGTACTTC,CASSYRGPGNIQYF
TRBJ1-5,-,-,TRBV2,TGTGCCAGCAGGACCGGGATATTCGGACAGCCCCAGCATTTT,CASRTGIFGQPQHF
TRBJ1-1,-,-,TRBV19,TGTGCCAGTAGTATAGGGGGAGAGGAAGCTTTCTTT,CASSIGGEEAFF
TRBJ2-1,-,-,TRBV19,TGTGCCAGTAGTCTACAGGGTGGCCATGAGCAGTTCTTC,CASSLQGGHEQFF
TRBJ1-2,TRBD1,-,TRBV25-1,TGTGCCAGCAGTGAATATGGGGACAGTGGCTATGGCTACACCTTC,CASSEYGDSGYGYTF
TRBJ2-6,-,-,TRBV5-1,TGCGCCAGCAGCAGAGACGGAGGCTCTGGGGCCAACGTCCTGACTTTC,CASSRDGGSGANVLTF
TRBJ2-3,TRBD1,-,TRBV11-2,TGTGCCAGCAGCCGGACAGGCACTAGCACAGATACGCAGTATTTT,CASSRTGTSTDTQYF
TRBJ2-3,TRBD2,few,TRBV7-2,TGTGCCAGCAGCGACACTAGCGGAAGCACAGATACGCAGTATTTT,CASSDTSGSTDTQYF
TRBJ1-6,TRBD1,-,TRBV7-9,TGTTCCAGCAGCTCGCAGGCGACAGGGGTTAATTCACCCCTCCACTTT,CSSSSQATGVNSPLHF
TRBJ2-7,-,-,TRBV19,TGTGCCAGTAGTATTGGGACCGGGACACTATCCTACGAGCAGTACTTC,CASSIGTGTLSYEQYF
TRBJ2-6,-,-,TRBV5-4,TGTGCCAGCAGCCCCGATAGCGTTGGGGCCAACGTCCTGACTTTC,CASSPDSVGANVLTF
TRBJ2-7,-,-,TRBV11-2,TGTGCCAGCGGCCCGGGGAGAAGCTCCTACGAGCAGTACTTC,CASGPGRSSYEQYF
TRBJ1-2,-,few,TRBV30,TGTGCCTGGAGTGTACGACAGGTGATATCTAACTATGGCTACACCTTC,CAWSVRQVISNYGYTF
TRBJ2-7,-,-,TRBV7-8,TGTGCCAGCAGCTTAGAACTAGGAGGGGCCGAGCAGTACTTC,CASSLELGGAEQYF
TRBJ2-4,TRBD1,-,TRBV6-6,TGTGCCAGCTATGACAGGGGAAACATTCAGTACTTC,CASYDRGNIQYF
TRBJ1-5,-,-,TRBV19,TGTGCCAGTAATCGGGGGATGTCGGATCAGCCCCAGCATTTT,CASNRGMSDQPQHF
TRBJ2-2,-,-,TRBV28,TGTGCCAGCAGTTTTTTACTAGCTAACACCGGGGAGCTGTTTTTT,CASSFLLANTGELFF
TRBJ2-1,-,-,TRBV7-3,TGTGCCAGCAGCCCCCGGGGGGCCCGCGGGGCGGGGGCGATCAGGCATGAGCAGTTCTTC,CASSPRGARGAGAIRHEQFF
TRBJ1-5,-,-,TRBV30,TGTGCCTGGAGTGAGACAGATATCAATCAGCCCCAGCATTTT,CAWSETDINQPQHF
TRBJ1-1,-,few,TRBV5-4,TGTGCCAGCAGCGTCCTACAAGGGGGGGCCCCTGAAGCTTTCTTT,CASSVLQGGAPEAFF
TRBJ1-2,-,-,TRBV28,TGTGCCAGCAGACCCGACAGTGGGAGGCGGGGCTACACCTTC,CASRPDSGRRGYTF
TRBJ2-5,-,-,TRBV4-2,TGTGCCAGCAGCCAAGATTGGGGGGGGGCAGAGACCCAGTACTTC,CASSQDWGGAETQYF
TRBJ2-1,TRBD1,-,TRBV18,TGTGCCAGCTCAGTGCTAACAGGGGATGTACCCTACAATGAGCAGTTCTTC,CASSVLTGDVPYNEQFF
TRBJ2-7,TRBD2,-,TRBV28,TGTGCCAGCAGTTTCCCCCCCGCGGGAGGGCCATACGAGCAGTACTTC,CASSFPPAGGPYEQYF
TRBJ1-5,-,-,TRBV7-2,TGTGCCAGCAGCACGCTAGGGGGTAGCAATCAGCCCCAGCATTTT,CASSTLGGSNQPQHF
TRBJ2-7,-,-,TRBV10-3,TGTGCCATCAGTGTACCTCTGGCCTCCCCATACTCCTACGAGCAGTACTTC,CAISVPLASPYSYEQYF
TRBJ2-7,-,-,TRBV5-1,TGCGCCAGCAGACAGATGAGGCAGGGCCGGGTGTACGAGCAGTACTTC,CASRQMRQGRVYEQYF
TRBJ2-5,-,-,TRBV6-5,TGTGCCAGCAGTGAAGGGACATCCCAAGAGACCCAGTACTTC,CASSEGTSQETQYF
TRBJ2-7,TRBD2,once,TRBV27,TGTGCCAGCAGTAGAAGGGGGACTAGCGGGACGGTCTCCTACGAGCAGTACTTC,CASSRRGTSGTVSYEQYF
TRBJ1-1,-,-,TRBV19,TGTGCCAGTAGTCCGGGGTCCAGGGGAGATGAAGCTTTCTTT,CASSPGSRGDEAFF
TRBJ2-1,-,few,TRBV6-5,TGTGCCAGCAGTGAAGCGCATCTAGAGCAGTTCTTC,CASSEAHLEQFF
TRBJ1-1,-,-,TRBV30,TGTGCCTGGAGTATAGTCGCTGAAGCTTTCTTT,CAWSIVAEAFF
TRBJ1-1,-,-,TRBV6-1,TGTGCCAGCAGTGAAGTAGGGCAGGGGAGAGCTTTCTTT,CASSEVGQGRAFF
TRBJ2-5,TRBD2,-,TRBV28,TGTGCCAGCGCCACGGGGACTAGCGGGGGGCTTGGGGAGACCCAGTACTTC,CASATGTSGGLGETQYF
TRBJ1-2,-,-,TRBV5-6,TGTGCCAGCAGCTTACAGGGTAACTATGGCTACACCTTC,CASSLQGNYGYTF
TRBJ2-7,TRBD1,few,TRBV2,TGTGCCAGCAGTCTAGAGACAGGGTCCTACGAGCAGTACTTC,CASSLETGSYEQYF
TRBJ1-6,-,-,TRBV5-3,TGTGCCAGAAGCTCGGCAGGGAACCCAATATGGAAGGGAAATTCACCCCTCCACTTT,CARSSAGNPIWKGNSPLHF
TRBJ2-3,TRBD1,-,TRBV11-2,TGTGCCAGCAGCTTAGTGACAGGGGGCTTGACAGATACGCAGTATTTT,CASSLVTGGLTDTQYF
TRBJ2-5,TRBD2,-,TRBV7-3,TGTGCCAGCAGCCCATCCCGGGCTAGCGGGAGGGCCGGGGAGACCCAGTACTTC,CASSPSRASGRAGETQYF
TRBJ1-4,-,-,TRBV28,TGTGCCAGCAGCCCCCATGTGGGCCTGGCAACTAATGAAAAACTGTTTTTT,CASSPHVGLATNEKLFF
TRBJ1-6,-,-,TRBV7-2,TGTGCCAGCACTCAATCCCGGCAGGCCCTCCACTTT,CASTQSRQALHF